A single T cell receptor beta chain is shown here with its context. The antigen is undetermined. This entry belongs to a study of cytotoxic CD8 clonotypes in ibrutinib-treated CLL. Study conclusions and caveats: Samples from sustained-remission and progressing patients were taken at different times.

The CDR3 consists of 15 residues. Trimming left V 1 base short and J 3 bases short, with 13 bases between. Germline CDR1 MDHEN, CDR2 SYDVKM. Measured with immunoSEQ multiplex PCR; TCRdb has only the in-frame clones, and not every one. The table has approximately 100,000 clones, 75% to 80% seen once; the top ten hold just under 25%. This material consisted of PBMCs, taken after 24 months of ibrutinib treatment. The origin of this receptor is a human donor with chronic lymphocytic leukemia. V is TRBV28 and J is TRBJ2-7; D might be TRBD2 (5 bases). In DNA, the CDR3 is TGTGCCAGCAGTTTATCTTACGGCGGGTTCTACGAGCAGTACTTC. As protein: CASSLSYGGFYEQYF.